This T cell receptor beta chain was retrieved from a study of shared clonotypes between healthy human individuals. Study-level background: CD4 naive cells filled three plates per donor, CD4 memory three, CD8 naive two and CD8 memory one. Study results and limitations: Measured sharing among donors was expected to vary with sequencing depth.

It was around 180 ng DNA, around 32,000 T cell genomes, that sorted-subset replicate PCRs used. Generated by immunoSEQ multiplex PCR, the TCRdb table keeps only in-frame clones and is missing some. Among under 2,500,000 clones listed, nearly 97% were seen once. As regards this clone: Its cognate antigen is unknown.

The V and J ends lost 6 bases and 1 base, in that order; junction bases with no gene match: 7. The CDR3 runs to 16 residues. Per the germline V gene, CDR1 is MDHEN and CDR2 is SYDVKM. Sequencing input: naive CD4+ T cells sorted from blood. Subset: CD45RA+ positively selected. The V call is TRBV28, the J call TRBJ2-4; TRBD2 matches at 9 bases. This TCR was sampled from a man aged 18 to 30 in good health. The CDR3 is CASSQFSGGAKNIQYF. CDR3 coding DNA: TGTGCCAGCAGCCAATTTAGCGGGGGTGCCAAAAACATTCAGTACTTC.